Given below is one T cell receptor beta chain in context. The antigen remains unidentified. These data come from a study of T cell responses to AZD1222 COVID-19 vaccine. Study observations and caveats: Repertoires in all cases were sampled only once the peak T cell response had passed.

Produced via immunoSEQ multiplex PCR; TCRdb's table is partial and in-frame only. This sample has 90,000 to 150,000 clones; about 90% occur once, and the top ten carry roughly 5%. The CDR3 is 17 residues long. With 4 bases clipped from V and 4 bases from J, the junction kept 13 bases outside the gene matches. Germline CDR1 reads KGHDR; CDR2 reads SFDVKD. The rearrangement joins TRBV24-1 to TRBJ2-5; TRBD2 agrees at 8 bases. This clonotype originated in an adult in good health. The sample in question was peripheral blood, obtained on day 0 of AZD1222 vaccination. This CDR3 reads CATSDPNFAGGRETQYF. For the CDR3, the DNA is TGTGCCACCAGTGACCCTAACTTCGCGGGAGGAAGAGAGACCCAGTACTTC.